This is a list of T cell receptor beta chains from one sample in a study of shared clonotypes between healthy human individuals. Sequencing was performed with immunoSEQ multiplex PCR; in TCRdb, only in-frame clones are kept and a portion is missing. The sample gives over a million clones, more than 60% of which show up once; roughly 1.5% is in the top ten. The specimen sequenced was memory CD4+ T cells sorted from blood. The receptors shown here come from a man aged 18 to 29 in good health. The CDR3 runs from the conserved cysteine through the conserved F or W. Each record gives: D gene, V gene, J gene, clone size, CDR3 DNA, CDR3 protein. D genes are given only for firm matches. Clone size appears in some rows only: once, few, many, or a class for an expanded clone.

d_call: .
v_call: TRBV5-6
j_call: TRBJ1-1
clone_size: .
cdr3_nt: TGTGCCAGCAGCTTGCTGTTAGGGGCAGGGGCTCCGAACACTGAAGCTTTCTTT
cdr3_aa: CASSLLLGAGAPNTEAFF

d_call: .
v_call: TRBV27
j_call: TRBJ1-1
clone_size: many
cdr3_nt: TGTGCCAGCAGCCGCACCGGGACTATGAACACTGAAGCTTTCTTT
cdr3_aa: CASSRTGTMNTEAFF

d_call: .
v_call: TRBV7-2
j_call: TRBJ2-7
clone_size: .
cdr3_nt: TGTGCCAGCAGCTTATGGGGGGGCGGCGGGAGCCCGTACGAGCAGTACTTC
cdr3_aa: CASSLWGGGGSPYEQYF

d_call: .
v_call: TRBV11-2
j_call: TRBJ2-7
clone_size: .
cdr3_nt: TGTGCCAGCAGCCCCCTCTGGCGGGGCTCCTACGAGCAGTACTTC
cdr3_aa: CASSPLWRGSYEQYF

d_call: .
v_call: TRBV5-6
j_call: TRBJ1-1
clone_size: .
cdr3_nt: TGTGCCAGCACCTTGGGCAGATTGAACACTGAAGCTTTCTTT
cdr3_aa: CASTLGRLNTEAFF

d_call: .
v_call: TRBV7-2
j_call: TRBJ2-7
clone_size: once
cdr3_nt: TGTGCCAGCAGCTCCCGACTAGTCTACGAGCAGTACTTC
cdr3_aa: CASSSRLVYEQYF

d_call: .
v_call: TRBV6-1
j_call: TRBJ1-5
clone_size: few
cdr3_nt: TGTGCCAGCAAGGATCAGGCAATCGGCCGTCAGCCCCAGCATTTT
cdr3_aa: CASKDQAIGRQPQHF

d_call: .
v_call: TRBV7-2
j_call: TRBJ2-1
clone_size: .
cdr3_nt: TGTGCCAGCACCAAAACTGGGGGCCTCTACAATGAGCAGTTCTTC
cdr3_aa: CASTKTGGLYNEQFF

d_call: .
v_call: TRBV2
j_call: TRBJ1-2
clone_size: .
cdr3_nt: TGTGCCAGCAGCGGGACCCGCAGCGGCTACACCTTC
cdr3_aa: CASSGTRSGYTF

d_call: TRBD2
v_call: TRBV6-5
j_call: TRBJ2-1
clone_size: .
cdr3_nt: TGTGCCAGCAGTTTTTCTAGCGGGGGGTACAATGAGCAGTTCTTC
cdr3_aa: CASSFSSGGYNEQFF

d_call: .
v_call: TRBV6-1
j_call: TRBJ1-5
clone_size: .
cdr3_nt: TGTGCCAGCAGTGCAGGAGAGGGAAACCCACAGCCCCAGCATTTT
cdr3_aa: CASSAGEGNPQPQHF

d_call: .
v_call: TRBV29-1
j_call: TRBJ2-1
clone_size: .
cdr3_nt: TGCAGCGTTCCGATGGGTAGGAACAATGAGCAGTTCTTC
cdr3_aa: CSVPMGRNNEQFF

d_call: .
v_call: TRBV28
j_call: TRBJ1-2
clone_size: .
cdr3_nt: TGTGCCAGCAGTTCAGGGTTTGGCTACACCTTC
cdr3_aa: CASSSGFGYTF

d_call: TRBD1
v_call: TRBV7-2
j_call: TRBJ1-1
clone_size: .
cdr3_nt: TGTGCCAGCAGAACGCAGGGGGCAGGTTACACTGAAGCTTTCTTT
cdr3_aa: CASRTQGAGYTEAFF

d_call: .
v_call: TRBV7-6
j_call: TRBJ1-1
clone_size: .
cdr3_nt: TGTGCCTCCGGGGGCGTAGGTGAAGCTTTCTTT
cdr3_aa: CASGGVGEAFF

d_call: .
v_call: TRBV19
j_call: TRBJ2-5
clone_size: .
cdr3_nt: TGTGCCAGTAGTATCACAGTTTTGGAGACCCAGTACTTC
cdr3_aa: CASSITVLETQYF

d_call: .
v_call: TRBV6-5
j_call: TRBJ2-1
clone_size: .
cdr3_nt: TGTGCCAGCAGCCCCCGTTTGGGGGAGCAGTTCTTC
cdr3_aa: CASSPRLGEQFF

d_call: TRBD2
v_call: TRBV7-9
j_call: TRBJ2-2
clone_size: few
cdr3_nt: TGTGCCTCGCGACTAGCGGGAGATGTCGGGGAGCTGTTTTTT
cdr3_aa: CASRLAGDVGELFF

d_call: .
v_call: TRBV10-3
j_call: TRBJ1-3
clone_size: .
cdr3_nt: TGTGCCGTCGGGGGAAGGACAGACTCTGGAAACACCATATATTTT
cdr3_aa: CAVGGRTDSGNTIYF

d_call: .
v_call: TRBV19
j_call: TRBJ1-1
clone_size: .
cdr3_nt: TGTGCCAGTAAAGGACAGACGAACACTGAAGCTTTCTTT
cdr3_aa: CASKGQTNTEAFF

d_call: .
v_call: TRBV27
j_call: TRBJ2-3
clone_size: .
cdr3_nt: TGTGCCAGCAGTGACCTCGACCGTACAGATACGCAGTATTTT
cdr3_aa: CASSDLDRTDTQYF

d_call: TRBD2
v_call: TRBV5-1
j_call: TRBJ2-3
clone_size: few
cdr3_nt: TGCGCCAGCAGTCCTTCAGCGGGGGCGCGCACAGATACGCAGTATTTT
cdr3_aa: CASSPSAGARTDTQYF

d_call: .
v_call: TRBV5-1
j_call: TRBJ1-5
clone_size: .
cdr3_nt: TGCGCCAGCAGCTTGGGACAGGCTAGCAATCAGCCCCAGCATTTT
cdr3_aa: CASSLGQASNQPQHF

d_call: .
v_call: TRBV6-4
j_call: TRBJ2-2
clone_size: .
cdr3_nt: TGTGCCAGCAGTGGACAGGCAACGAACACCGGGGAGCTGTTTTTT
cdr3_aa: CASSGQATNTGELFF

d_call: .
v_call: TRBV28
j_call: TRBJ1-4
clone_size: .
cdr3_nt: TGTGCCAGCAGTGGTCAGATTAATGAAAAACTGTTTTTT
cdr3_aa: CASSGQINEKLFF

d_call: .
v_call: TRBV7-2
j_call: TRBJ2-7
clone_size: .
cdr3_nt: TGTGCCAGCAGCTTAAGCGGCCCCTACGAGCAGTACTTC
cdr3_aa: CASSLSGPYEQYF

d_call: .
v_call: TRBV9
j_call: TRBJ1-1
clone_size: .
cdr3_nt: TGTGCCAGCAGCTCTTTTTCGGGGGGCGGCGAAGCTTTCTTT
cdr3_aa: CASSSFSGGGEAFF

d_call: .
v_call: TRBV19
j_call: TRBJ2-7
clone_size: .
cdr3_nt: TGTGCCAGTCGACGGGACCCGGCATCCGAGCAGTACTTC
cdr3_aa: CASRRDPASEQYF

d_call: TRBD1
v_call: TRBV5-4
j_call: TRBJ2-2
clone_size: once
cdr3_nt: TGTGCCAGCAGCCCCGAGGGGACAGGGGATTGGGGGGAGCTGTTTTTT
cdr3_aa: CASSPEGTGDWGELFF